The present T cell receptor (beta chain) was sequenced within a study of shared clonotypes between healthy human individuals. Study findings and constraints: Clonotypes shared by all four donors outscored non-shared clonotypes in generation probability. About 5.2% was the fraction of naive CD4 clonotypes found shared across a few donors. What limited the represented genetic and exposure-history diversity was the small number of donors.

CD45RO-negative CD8 cells positively selected for CCR7 made up the naive population, which excluded terminally differentiated effector memory CD45RA+ cells. Healthy adults negative for HIV, lacking recent acute infections or vaccinations, served as donors. Sequencing used immunoSEQ multiplex PCR; TCRdb keeps in-frame clones, though not all of them. The table includes around 2.1 million clones, 85% to 95% detected once. J lost 5 bases, V lost 5 bases, and 6 bases had no gene match. Germline CDR1 is SEHNR and CDR2 is FQNEAQ (reference sequence). CDR3 length: 14 residues. Comment on this clone: What it binds is not known.

The V gene is TRBV7-9, the J gene TRBJ2-1, with 7 nucleotides matching TRBD2. The sample consisted of naive CD8+ T cells from PBMCs. The TCR was taken from a man aged 18 to 30 in good health. Some clones in this sample may be carry-over from other donors' samples. CDR3 in amino acids: CASSPPLADNEQFF. The CDR3 DNA sequence: TGTGCCAGCAGCCCCCCCCTAGCGGACAATGAGCAGTTCTTC. Looking up the rest from reference TRBV7-9 and TRBJ2-1 gives the full variable domain: DTGVSQNPRHKITKRGQNVTFRCDPISEHNRLYWYRQTLGQGPEFLTYFQNEAQLEKSRLLSDRFSAERPKGSFSTLEIQRTEQGDSAMYLCASSPPLADNEQFFGPGTRLTVL.